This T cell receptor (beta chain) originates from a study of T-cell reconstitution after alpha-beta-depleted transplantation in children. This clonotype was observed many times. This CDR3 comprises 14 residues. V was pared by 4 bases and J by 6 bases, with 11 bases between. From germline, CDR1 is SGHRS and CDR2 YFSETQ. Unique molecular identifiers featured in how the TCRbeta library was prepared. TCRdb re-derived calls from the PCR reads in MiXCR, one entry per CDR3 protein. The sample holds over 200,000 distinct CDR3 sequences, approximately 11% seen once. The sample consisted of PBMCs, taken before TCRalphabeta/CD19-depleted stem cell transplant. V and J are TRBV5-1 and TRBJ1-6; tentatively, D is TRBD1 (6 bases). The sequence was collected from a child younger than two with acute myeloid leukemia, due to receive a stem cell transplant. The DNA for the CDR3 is TGCGCCAGCAGCCCCGGACAGAGTAATTCACCCCTCCACTTT. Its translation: CASSPGQSNSPLHF.